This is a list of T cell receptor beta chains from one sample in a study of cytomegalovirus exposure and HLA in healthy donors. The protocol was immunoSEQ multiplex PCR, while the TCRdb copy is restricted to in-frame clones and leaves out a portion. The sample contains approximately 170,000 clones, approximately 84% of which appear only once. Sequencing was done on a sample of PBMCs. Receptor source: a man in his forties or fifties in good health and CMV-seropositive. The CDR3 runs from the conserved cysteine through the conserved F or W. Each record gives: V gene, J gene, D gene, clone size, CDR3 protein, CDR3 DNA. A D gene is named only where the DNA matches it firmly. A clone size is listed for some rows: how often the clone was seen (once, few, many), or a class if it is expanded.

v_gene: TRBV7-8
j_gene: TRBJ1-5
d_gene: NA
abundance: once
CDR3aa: CASSLNGRYNQPQHF
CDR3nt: TGTGCCAGCAGCTTAAACGGGAGATACAATCAGCCCCAGCATTTT

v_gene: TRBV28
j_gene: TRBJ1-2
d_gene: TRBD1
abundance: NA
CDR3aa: CASSPGDRGLDGYTF
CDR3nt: TGTGCCAGCAGTCCTGGGGACAGGGGGCTTGATGGCTACACCTTC

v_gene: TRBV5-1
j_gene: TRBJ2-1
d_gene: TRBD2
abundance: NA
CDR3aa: CASSWGGREDEQFF
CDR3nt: TGCGCCAGCAGCTGGGGGGGAAGAGAGGATGAGCAGTTCTTC

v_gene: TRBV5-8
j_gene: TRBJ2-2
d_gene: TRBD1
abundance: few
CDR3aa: CASSLIGGETGELFF
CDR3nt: TGTGCCAGCAGCTTGATAGGGGGCGAAACCGGGGAGCTGTTTTTT

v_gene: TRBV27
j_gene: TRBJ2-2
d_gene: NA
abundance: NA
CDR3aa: CASSMHTSTPPGGELFF
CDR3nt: TGTGCCAGCAGTATGCATACTAGCACCCCCCCCGGCGGGGAGCTGTTTTTT

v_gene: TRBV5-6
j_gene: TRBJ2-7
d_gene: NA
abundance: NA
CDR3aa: CASSLAAGRGRHEQYF
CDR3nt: TGTGCCAGCAGCTTGGCCGCCGGACGGGGGAGGCACGAGCAGTACTTC

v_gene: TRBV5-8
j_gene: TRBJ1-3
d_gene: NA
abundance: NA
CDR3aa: CASSFYFGPSGNTIYF
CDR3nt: TGTGCCAGCAGCTTTTATTTCGGTCCTTCTGGAAACACCATATATTTT

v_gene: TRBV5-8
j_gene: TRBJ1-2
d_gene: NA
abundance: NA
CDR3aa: CASSFPQGSYGYTF
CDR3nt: TGTGCCAGCAGCTTCCCCCAGGGGAGCTATGGCTACACCTTC

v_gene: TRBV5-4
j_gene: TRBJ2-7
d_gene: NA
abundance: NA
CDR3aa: CASSADYEQYF
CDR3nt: TGTGCCAGCAGCGCGGACTACGAGCAGTACTTC

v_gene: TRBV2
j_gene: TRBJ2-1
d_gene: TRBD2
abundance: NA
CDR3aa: CASSGGSGVEQFF
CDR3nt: TGTGCCAGCAGTGGTGGTAGCGGGGTTGAGCAGTTCTTC

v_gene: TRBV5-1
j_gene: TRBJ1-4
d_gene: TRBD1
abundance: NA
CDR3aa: CASSLGGTGDEKLFF
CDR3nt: TGCGCCAGCAGCTTGGGGGGGACAGGGGATGAAAAACTGTTTTTT

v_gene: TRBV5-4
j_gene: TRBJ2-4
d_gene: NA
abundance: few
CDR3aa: CASSHDRDWDIQYF
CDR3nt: TGTGCCAGCAGCCACGACAGGGACTGGGACATTCAGTACTTC

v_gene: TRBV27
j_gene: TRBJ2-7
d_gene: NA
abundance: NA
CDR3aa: CASSLSDRNYEQYF
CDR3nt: TGTGCCAGCAGTTTATCGGACAGAAATTACGAGCAGTACTTC

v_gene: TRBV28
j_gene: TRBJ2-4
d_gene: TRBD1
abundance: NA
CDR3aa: CASSLGQAKNIQYF
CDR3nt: TGTGCCAGCAGCTTGGGACAGGCCAAAAACATTCAGTACTTC

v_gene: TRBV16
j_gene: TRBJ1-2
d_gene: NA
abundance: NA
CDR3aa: CASSPVSGDYGYTF
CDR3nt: TGTGCCAGCAGCCCCGTCAGCGGTGACTATGGCTACACCTTC

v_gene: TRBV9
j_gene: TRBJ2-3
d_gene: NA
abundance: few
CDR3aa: CASSLRRSGTDTQYF
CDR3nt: TGTGCCAGCAGCCTCCGGAGGAGCGGGACAGATACGCAGTATTTT

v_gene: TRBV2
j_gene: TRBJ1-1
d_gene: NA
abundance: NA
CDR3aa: CASTEGVMNTEAFF
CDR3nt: TGTGCCAGCACCGAGGGAGTGATGAACACTGAAGCTTTCTTT

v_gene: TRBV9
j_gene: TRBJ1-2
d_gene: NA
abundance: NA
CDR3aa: CASSDYQGPGASYTF
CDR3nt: TGTGCCAGCAGCGATTATCAGGGGCCCGGGGCTAGCTACACCTTC

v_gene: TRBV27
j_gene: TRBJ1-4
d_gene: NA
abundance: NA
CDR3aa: CASSSIATNEKLFF
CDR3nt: TGTGCCAGCAGTTCCATTGCAACTAATGAAAAACTGTTTTTT

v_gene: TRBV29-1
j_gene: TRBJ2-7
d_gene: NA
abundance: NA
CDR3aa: CSVGLIRGVSYEQYF
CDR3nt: TGCAGCGTGGGACTTATCAGGGGGGTCTCCTACGAGCAGTACTTC

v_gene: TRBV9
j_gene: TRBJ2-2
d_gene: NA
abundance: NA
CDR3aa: CASSLHPSVNTGELFF
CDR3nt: TGTGCCAGCAGCCTCCACCCCTCGGTCAACACCGGGGAGCTGTTTTTT

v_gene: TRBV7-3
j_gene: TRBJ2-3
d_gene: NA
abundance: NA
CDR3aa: CASSLSGQSTDTQYF
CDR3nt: TGTGCCAGCAGCTTATCCGGACAGAGCACAGATACGCAGTATTTT

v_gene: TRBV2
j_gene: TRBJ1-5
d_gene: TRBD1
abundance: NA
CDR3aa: CASRVQGNSNQPQHF
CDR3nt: TGTGCCAGCAGGGTACAGGGGAATAGCAATCAGCCCCAGCATTTT

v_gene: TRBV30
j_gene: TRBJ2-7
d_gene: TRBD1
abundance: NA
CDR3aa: CAWSAIDRDAYEQYF
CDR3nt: TGTGCCTGGAGTGCCATCGACAGGGACGCCTACGAGCAGTACTTC

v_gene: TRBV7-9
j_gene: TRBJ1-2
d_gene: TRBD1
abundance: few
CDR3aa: CASSSSGTGEGLNYGYTF
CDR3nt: TGTGCCAGCAGCTCATCCGGGACAGGGGAGGGACTTAACTATGGCTACACCTTC

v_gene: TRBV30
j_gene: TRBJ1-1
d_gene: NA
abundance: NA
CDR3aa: CAWNQQGYAEAFF
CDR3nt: TGTGCCTGGAATCAACAGGGCTACGCTGAAGCTTTCTTT

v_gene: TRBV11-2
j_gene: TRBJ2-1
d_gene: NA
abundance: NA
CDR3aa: CASSLANGAYNEQFF
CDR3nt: TGTGCCAGCAGCTTAGCGAACGGAGCCTACAATGAGCAGTTCTTC

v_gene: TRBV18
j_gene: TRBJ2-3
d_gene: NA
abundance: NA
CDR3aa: CASSHRGGVSTDTQYF
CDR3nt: TGTGCCAGCTCACACAGGGGCGGGGTGAGCACAGATACGCAGTATTTT

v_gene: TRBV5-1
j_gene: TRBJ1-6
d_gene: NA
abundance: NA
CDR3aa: CASSLSGQGNSPLHF
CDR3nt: TGCGCCAGCAGCTTGTCGGGCCAGGGTAATTCACCCCTCCACTTT

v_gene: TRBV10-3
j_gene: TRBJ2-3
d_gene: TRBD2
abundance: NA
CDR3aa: CAISESLAGGTDTQYF
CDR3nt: TGTGCCATCAGTGAGTCTTTAGCGGGAGGCACAGATACGCAGTATTTT

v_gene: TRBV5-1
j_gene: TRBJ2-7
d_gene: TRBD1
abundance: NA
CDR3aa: CASNIQGANEQYF
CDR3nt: TGCGCCAGTAATATACAGGGGGCCAACGAGCAGTACTTC

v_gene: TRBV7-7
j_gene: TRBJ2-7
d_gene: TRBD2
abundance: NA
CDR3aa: CASSLEKPSGGEEQYF
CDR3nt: TGTGCTAGCAGCTTAGAAAAACCTAGCGGGGGTGAAGAGCAGTACTTC

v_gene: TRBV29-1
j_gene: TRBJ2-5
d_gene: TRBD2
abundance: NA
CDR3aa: CSFSGLAASRQETQYF
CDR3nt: TGCAGCTTCTCGGGACTAGCGGCCTCGCGCCAAGAGACCCAGTACTTC

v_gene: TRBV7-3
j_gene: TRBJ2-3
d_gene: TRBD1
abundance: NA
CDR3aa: CASSLDRGTDTQYF
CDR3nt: TGTGCCAGCAGCCTAGACAGGGGCACAGATACGCAGTATTTT

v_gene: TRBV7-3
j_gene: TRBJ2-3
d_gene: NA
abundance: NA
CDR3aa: CASSFQQGDTQYF
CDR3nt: TGTGCCAGCAGCTTTCAACAGGGTGATACGCAGTATTTT

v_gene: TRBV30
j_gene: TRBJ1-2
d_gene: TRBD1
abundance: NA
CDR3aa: CAWRGTGRKDGYTF
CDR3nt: TGTGCCTGGAGAGGGACAGGTCGTAAGGATGGCTACACCTTC

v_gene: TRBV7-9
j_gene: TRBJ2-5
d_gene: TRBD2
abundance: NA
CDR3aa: CASSSGSLAGQETQYF
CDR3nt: TGTGCCAGCAGCTCCGGGTCTTTAGCGGGGCAAGAGACCCAGTACTTC

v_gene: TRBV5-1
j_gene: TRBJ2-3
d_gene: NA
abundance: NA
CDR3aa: CASSLGQSTDTQYF
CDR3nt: TGCGCCAGCAGCTTGGGGCAGAGCACAGATACGCAGTATTTT

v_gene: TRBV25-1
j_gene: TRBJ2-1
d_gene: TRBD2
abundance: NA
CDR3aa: CASSVGGGPYNEQFF
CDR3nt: TGTGCCAGCAGTGTCGGCGGGGGGCCCTACAATGAGCAGTTCTTC

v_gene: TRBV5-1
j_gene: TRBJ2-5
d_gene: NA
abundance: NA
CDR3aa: CASSLSLEETQYF
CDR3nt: TGCGCCAGCAGCTTGAGTCTAGAAGAGACCCAGTACTTC

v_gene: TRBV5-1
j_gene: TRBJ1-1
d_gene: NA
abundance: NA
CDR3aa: CASSLDNPTSEAFF
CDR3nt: TGCGCCAGCAGTCTCGACAACCCCACATCTGAAGCTTTCTTT

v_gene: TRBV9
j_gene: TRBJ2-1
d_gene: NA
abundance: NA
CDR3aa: CASSVAGARVDEQFF
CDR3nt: TGTGCCAGCAGCGTAGCTGGGGCCCGTGTTGATGAGCAGTTCTTC

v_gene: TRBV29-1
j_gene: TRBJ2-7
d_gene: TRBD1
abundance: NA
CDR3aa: CSVVGDRAHEQYF
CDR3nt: TGCAGCGTTGTTGGGGACAGGGCCCACGAGCAGTACTTC

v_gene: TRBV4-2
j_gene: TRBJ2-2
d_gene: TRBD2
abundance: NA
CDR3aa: CASTRLAGGTGELFF
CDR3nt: TGTGCCAGCACCCGGCTAGCGGGAGGGACCGGGGAGCTGTTTTTT

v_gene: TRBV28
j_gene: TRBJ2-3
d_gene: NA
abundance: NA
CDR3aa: CATHDGGTDTQYF
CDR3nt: TGTGCCACTCATGACGGAGGCACAGATACGCAGTATTTT

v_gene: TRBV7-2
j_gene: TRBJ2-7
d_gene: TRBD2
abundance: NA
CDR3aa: CASSQTSLAGGVQYF
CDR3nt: TGTGCCAGCAGCCAAACGTCTCTAGCGGGGGGGGTGCAGTACTTC

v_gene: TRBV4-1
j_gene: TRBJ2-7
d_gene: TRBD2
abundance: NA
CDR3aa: CASSQGPGLPYEQYF
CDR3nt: TGCGCCAGCAGCCAAGGACCGGGACTACCTTACGAGCAGTACTTC

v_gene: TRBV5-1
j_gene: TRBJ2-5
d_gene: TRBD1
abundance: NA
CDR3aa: CASSRGTGGEIETQYF
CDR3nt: TGCGCCAGCAGCCGCGGAACAGGGGGCGAGATAGAGACCCAGTACTTC

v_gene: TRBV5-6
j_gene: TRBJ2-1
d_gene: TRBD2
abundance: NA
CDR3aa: CASSLVRLAGEEFF
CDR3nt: TGTGCCAGCAGCTTAGTCCGACTAGCGGGAGAGGAGTTCTTC

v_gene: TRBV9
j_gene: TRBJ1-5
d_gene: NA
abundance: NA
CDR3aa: CASSVGAGNQPQHF
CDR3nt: TGTGCCAGCAGCGTAGGTGCGGGCAATCAGCCCCAGCATTTT